This TCR beta chain was captured in a study of blood T cells in healthy people across ages. Together with a sample-barcoded 5' primer, a J-beta primer mix was included in a second PCR lasting about 6 to 11 cycles. Each cDNA molecule carried a tag from a template-switch adaptor that contained 12 random nucleotides. TCRdb processed the 5' RACE reads anew with MiXCR; each CDR3 protein has one entry. Of 600,000 or so distinct CDR3 sequences in the sample, around 31% are singletons; the top ten hold 15% to 18%. As regards this clonotype: Its specificity is not known.

General study points: Considered underestimates were the diversity estimates obtained from one million T cells.

This sequence was found in an elderly woman in good health. Sequenced: blood.

The CDR3 nucleotides are TGTGCCAGCACCGCCGCAGGGGCGGGGGAGACCCAGTACTTC. Its protein is CASTAAGAGETQYF. The rearrangement uses TRBV28 and TRBJ2-5; D may correspond to TRBD1 or TRBD2 (6 bases each). V lost 7 bases to trimming and J lost 5 bases, with 17 bases between them. The CDR3 extends over 14 amino acids. Per germline, CDR1 MDHEN and CDR2 SYDVKM.